The 4 T cell receptor beta chains presented below share a single source sample, sequenced in a study of blood T cell repertoires in COVID-19. Assay used: immunoSEQ multiplex PCR; TCRdb lists only in-frame clones, some missing. This sample has around 29,000 clones, with approximately 92% found just once. The material sequenced was peripheral blood. The receptor source for this set is a man aged 55 to 70 with acute or convalescent COVID-19.

This rearrangement joins TRBV10-1 to TRBJ1-5, with D possibly being TRBD1 (6 bases). The germline V and J ends were trimmed by 5 bases and 4 bases, with 9 bases remaining between them. Germline CDR1 is WNHNN and CDR2 is SYGVQD (reference sequence). The CDR3 has 13 amino acids. CDR3 in DNA: TGCGCCAGCAGTCCAGGGGTTAATCAGCCCCAGCATTTT. Encoded protein: CASSPGVNQPQHF.

CDR3 DNA sequence: TGTGCCAGCAGCTTAGGGGTTTCTGACACCTACGAGCAGTACTTC. Encoded protein: CASSLGVSDTYEQYF. This rearrangement joins TRBV7-6 to TRBJ2-7; D not resolved. CDR3 length: 15 amino acids. Germline-derived CDR1 and CDR2 are SGHVS and FNYEAQ. With 1 base removed from V and 2 bases from J, the gap between germline ends came to 12 bases.

This sequence joins TRBV24-1 and TRBJ2-7, with 7 positions matching TRBD1. CDR3 length: 12 amino acids. Germline lookup yields CDR1 KGHDR and CDR2 SFDVKD. V was clipped by 7 bases and J by 5 bases; unmatched bases: 4. The CDR3 protein is CATSRTGDEQYF. In DNA form, the CDR3 reads TGTGCCACCAGCAGAACAGGGGACGAGCAGTACTTC.

V and J are TRBV5-6 and TRBJ1-5; 8 bases are shared with TRBD1. CDR1 is SGHDT and CDR2 is YYEEEE in the germline V gene. The V segment lost 4 bases and the J segment 11 bases; nucleotides outside the gene matches: 5. CDR3 length: 12 residues. The CDR3 DNA reads TGTGCCAGCAGCCTAGACAGGGGATCCCAGCATTTT. Protein: CASSLDRGSQHF.